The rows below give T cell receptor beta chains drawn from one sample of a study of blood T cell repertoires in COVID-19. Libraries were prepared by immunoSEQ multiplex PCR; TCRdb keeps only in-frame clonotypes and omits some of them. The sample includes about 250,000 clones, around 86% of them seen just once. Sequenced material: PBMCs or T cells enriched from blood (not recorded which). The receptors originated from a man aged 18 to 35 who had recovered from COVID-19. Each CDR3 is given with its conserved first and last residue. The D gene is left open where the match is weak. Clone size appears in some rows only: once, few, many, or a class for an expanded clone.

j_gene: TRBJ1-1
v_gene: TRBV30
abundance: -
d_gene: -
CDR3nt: TGTGCCTGGAGCGGACAGATGAACACTGAAGCTTTCTTT
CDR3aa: CAWSGQMNTEAFF

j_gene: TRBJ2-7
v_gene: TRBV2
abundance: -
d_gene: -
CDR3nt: TGTGCCAGCAGTGAAGCGGGACGGGGGTTATTCTACGAGCAGTACTTC
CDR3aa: CASSEAGRGLFYEQYF

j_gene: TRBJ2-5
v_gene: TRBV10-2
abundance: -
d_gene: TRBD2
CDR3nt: TGCGCCAGCAGTGAAGCTAGCGGGGGGCTGGCCGGGTACTTC
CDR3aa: CASSEASGGLAGYF

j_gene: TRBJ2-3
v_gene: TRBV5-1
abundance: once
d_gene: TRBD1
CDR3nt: TGCGCCAGCAGCTTTGGACCCGGACAGGGGCCTCGCACAGATACGCAGTATTTT
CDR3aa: CASSFGPGQGPRTDTQYF

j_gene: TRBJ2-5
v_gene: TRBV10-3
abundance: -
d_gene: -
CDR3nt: TGTGCCATCAGTGAATGGTGGGAGCCTCCAGAGACCCAGTACTTC
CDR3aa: CAISEWWEPPETQYF

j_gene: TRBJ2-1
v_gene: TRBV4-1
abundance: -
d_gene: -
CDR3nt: TGCGCCAGCAGCATAGGACTACAAACCTACAATGAGCAGTTCTTC
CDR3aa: CASSIGLQTYNEQFF

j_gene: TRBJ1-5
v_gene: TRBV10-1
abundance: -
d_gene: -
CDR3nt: TGCGCCAGCAGTGGGGACTTAAATCAGCCCCAGCATTTT
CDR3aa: CASSGDLNQPQHF

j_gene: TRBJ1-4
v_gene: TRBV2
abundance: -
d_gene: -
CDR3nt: TGTGCCAGCAGTACCCGGACAGCTAACGAAAAACTGTTTTTT
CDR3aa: CASSTRTANEKLFF

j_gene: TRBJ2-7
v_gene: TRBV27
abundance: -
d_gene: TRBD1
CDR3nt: TGTGCCAGCAGTCCGGGGACAGGACCCTACGAGCAGTACTTC
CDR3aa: CASSPGTGPYEQYF

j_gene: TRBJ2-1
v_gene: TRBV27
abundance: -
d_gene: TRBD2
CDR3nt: TGTGCCAGCAGTTTAGCGGGGGGTTACAATGAGCAGTTCTTC
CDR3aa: CASSLAGGYNEQFF

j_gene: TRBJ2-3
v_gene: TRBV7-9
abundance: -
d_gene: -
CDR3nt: TGTGCCAGCAGGGACAGAGAGGTTCCAGATACGCAGTATTTT
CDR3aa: CASRDREVPDTQYF

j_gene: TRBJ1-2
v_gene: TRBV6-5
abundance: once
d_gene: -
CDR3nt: TGTGCCAGCAGTTACTCGAAGGCAGGCCGCTATGGCTACACCTTC
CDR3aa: CASSYSKAGRYGYTF

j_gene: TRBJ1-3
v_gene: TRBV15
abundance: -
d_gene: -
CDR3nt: TGTGCCACCAGCAGAATGGAGAGCTCTGGAAACACCATATATTTT
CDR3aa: CATSRMESSGNTIYF

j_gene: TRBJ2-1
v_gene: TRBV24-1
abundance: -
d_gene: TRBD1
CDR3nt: TGTGCCACCAGTGCGGGGACAGGGGAATTCTACAATGAGCAGTTCTTC
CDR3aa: CATSAGTGEFYNEQFF

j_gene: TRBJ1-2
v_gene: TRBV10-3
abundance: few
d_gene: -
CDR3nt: TGTGCCATCAGTGATCTACAGGGAAGGGACTATGGCTACACCTTC
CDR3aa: CAISDLQGRDYGYTF

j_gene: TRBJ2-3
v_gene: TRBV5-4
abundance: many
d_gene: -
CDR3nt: TGTGCCAGCAGCCCAAGACCACAGGCAGATACGCAGTATTTT
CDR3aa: CASSPRPQADTQYF

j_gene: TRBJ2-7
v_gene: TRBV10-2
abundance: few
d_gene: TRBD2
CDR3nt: TGCGCCACCACAGGACTAGCGGACTACGAGCAGTACTTC
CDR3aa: CATTGLADYEQYF

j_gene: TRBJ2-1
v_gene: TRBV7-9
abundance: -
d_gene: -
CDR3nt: TGTGCCAGCAGCCTTTGGGGCATATACAATGAGCAGTTCTTC
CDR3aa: CASSLWGIYNEQFF

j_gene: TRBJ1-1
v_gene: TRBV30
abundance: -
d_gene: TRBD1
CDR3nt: TGTGCCTGGAGTCTGACAGGGTGGAACACTGAAGCTTTCTTT
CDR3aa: CAWSLTGWNTEAFF

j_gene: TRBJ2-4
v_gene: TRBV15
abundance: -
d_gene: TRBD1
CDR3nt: TGTGCCACCAGCACGGGACAGGGGGAAAACATTCAGTACTTC
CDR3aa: CATSTGQGENIQYF

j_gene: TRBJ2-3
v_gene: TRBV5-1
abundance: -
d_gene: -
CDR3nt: TGCGCCAGCAGCGTCATACCGGGCACAGATACGCAGTATTTT
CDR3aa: CASSVIPGTDTQYF

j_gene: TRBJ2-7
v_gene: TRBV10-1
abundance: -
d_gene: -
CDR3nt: TGCGCCATCGTCTACGAGCAGTACTTC
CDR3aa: CAIVYEQYF

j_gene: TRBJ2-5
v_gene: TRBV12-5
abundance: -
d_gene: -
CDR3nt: TGTGCTAGTAGCGGCCTCCTCGAGACCCAGTACTTC
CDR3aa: CASSGLLETQYF

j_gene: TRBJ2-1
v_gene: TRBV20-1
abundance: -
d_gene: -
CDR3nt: TGCAGTGCCGATGGACTTAATGAGCAGTTCTTC
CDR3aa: CSADGLNEQFF

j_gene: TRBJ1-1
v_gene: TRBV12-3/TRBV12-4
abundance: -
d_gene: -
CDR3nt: TGTGCCAGCAGTTCAATCAGGGGAACTGAAGCTTTCTTT
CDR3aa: CASSSIRGTEAFF

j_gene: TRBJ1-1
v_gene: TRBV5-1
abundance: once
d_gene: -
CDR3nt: TGCGCCAGCAGCTTGGAAGGAGGGGCCACTGAAGCTTTCTTT
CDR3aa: CASSLEGGATEAFF

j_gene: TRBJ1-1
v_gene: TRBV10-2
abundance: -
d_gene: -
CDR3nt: TGCGCCAGCAGTGATAACATGAACACTGAAGCTTTCTTT
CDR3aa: CASSDNMNTEAFF

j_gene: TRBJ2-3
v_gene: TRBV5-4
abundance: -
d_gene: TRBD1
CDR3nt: TGTGCCAGCAGCAGGGACAGGGGGAGGGTGGCAGATACGCAGTATTTT
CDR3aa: CASSRDRGRVADTQYF

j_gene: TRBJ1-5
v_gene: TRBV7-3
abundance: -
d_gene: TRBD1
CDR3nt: TGTGCCAGCAGTGGGGACAGAAATCAGCCCCAGCATTTT
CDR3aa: CASSGDRNQPQHF

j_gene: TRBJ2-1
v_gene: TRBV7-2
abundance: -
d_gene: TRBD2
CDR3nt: TGTGCCAGCAGCCAGAATAGCGGGGGGTACAATGAGCAGTTCTTC
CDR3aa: CASSQNSGGYNEQFF

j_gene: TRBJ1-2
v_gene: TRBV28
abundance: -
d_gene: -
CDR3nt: TGTGCCAGCACCGCCGCGCAGGGCTATGGCTACACCTTC
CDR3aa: CASTAAQGYGYTF

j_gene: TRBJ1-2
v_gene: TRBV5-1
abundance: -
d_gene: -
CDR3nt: TGCGCCAGCAGCTTCACAGGCGCAAACTATGGCTACACCTTC
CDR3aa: CASSFTGANYGYTF

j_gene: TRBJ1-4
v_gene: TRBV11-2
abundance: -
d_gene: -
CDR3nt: TGTGCCAGCAGCCCCCTATCTAATGAAAAACTGTTTTTT
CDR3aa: CASSPLSNEKLFF

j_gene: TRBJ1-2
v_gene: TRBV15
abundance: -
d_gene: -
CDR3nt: TGTGCCACCAGCAGGGCACTGGGGGGGGCCTCTCTTGGCTACACCTTC
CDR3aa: CATSRALGGASLGYTF

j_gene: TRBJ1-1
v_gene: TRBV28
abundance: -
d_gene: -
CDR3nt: TGTGCCAGCAGTTTTTTTCAGGGCAGGAACACTGAAGCTTTCTTT
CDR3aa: CASSFFQGRNTEAFF

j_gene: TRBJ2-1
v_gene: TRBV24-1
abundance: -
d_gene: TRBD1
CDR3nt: TGTGCCACCAGATCCGGACAGGGTTACAATGAGCAGTTCTTC
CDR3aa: CATRSGQGYNEQFF

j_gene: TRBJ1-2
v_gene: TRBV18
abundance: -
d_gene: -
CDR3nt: TGTGCCAGCTCACAGAGACTACCGGGAACGAAAGACTATGGCTACACCTTC
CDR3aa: CASSQRLPGTKDYGYTF

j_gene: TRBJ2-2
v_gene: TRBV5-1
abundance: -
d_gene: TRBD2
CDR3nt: TGCGCCAGCAGCTTGAGGTTTGGGGCCAGCGGGAGTAACGGGGAGCTGTTTTTT
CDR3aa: CASSLRFGASGSNGELFF

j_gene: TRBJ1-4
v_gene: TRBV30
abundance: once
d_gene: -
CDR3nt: TGTGCCTGGAATTACGGAGGCCGGGAAAAACTGTTTTTT
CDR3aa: CAWNYGGREKLFF

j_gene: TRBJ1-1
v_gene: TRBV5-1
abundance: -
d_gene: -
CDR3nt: TGCGCCAGCAGCTTGGTGGGAGACACTGAAGCTTTCTTT
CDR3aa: CASSLVGDTEAFF

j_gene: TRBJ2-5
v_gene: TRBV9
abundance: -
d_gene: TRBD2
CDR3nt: TGTGCCAGCAGCGGTTGGAGGGGACTAGCGGGAGGGATTCTTCAAGAGACCCAGTACTTC
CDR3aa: CASSGWRGLAGGILQETQYF

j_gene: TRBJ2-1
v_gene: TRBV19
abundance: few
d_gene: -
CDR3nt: TGTGCCAGTAGTCGACTGGATCGGGAAGGGGAGCAGTTCTTC
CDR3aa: CASSRLDREGEQFF

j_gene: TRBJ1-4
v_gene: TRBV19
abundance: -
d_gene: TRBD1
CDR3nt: TGTGCCAGTAGTATTGACAGGGATGGCGATGAAAAACTGTTTTTT
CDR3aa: CASSIDRDGDEKLFF

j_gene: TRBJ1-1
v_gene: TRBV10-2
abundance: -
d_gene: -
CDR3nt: TGCGCCAGCAGTGCTTACAGCACTGAAGCTTTCTTT
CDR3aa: CASSAYSTEAFF

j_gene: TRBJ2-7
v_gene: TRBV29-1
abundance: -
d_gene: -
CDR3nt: TGCAGCGCCACAGGGTCGGCCTCCTACGAGCAGTACTTC
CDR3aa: CSATGSASYEQYF

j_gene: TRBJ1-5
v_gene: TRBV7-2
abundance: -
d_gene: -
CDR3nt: TGTGCCAGCAGTATGGGGGGGGCACGGCCCCAGCATTTT
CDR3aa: CASSMGGARPQHF

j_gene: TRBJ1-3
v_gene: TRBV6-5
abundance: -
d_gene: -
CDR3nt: TGTGCCAGCAGATTACAGTCGTCTGGAAACACCATATATTTT
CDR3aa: CASRLQSSGNTIYF

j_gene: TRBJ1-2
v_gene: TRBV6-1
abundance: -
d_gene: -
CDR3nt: TGTGCCAGCAGGGAAGACAGAAACCTTAACTATGGCTACACCTTC
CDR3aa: CASREDRNLNYGYTF

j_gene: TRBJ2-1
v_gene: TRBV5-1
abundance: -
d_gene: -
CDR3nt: TGCGCCAGCAGCTTGGGGGACCGGGACACCAATGAGCAGTTCTTC
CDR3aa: CASSLGDRDTNEQFF

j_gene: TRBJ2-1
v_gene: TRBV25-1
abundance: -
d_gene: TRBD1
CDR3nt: TGTGCCAGCAGTGAATATTTGGGGACAGCATACAATGAGCAGTTCTTC
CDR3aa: CASSEYLGTAYNEQFF

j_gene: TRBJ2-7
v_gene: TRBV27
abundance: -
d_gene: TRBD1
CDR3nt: TGTGCCAGCAGTTCCTACCCGGCCGAGACAGGGGTGGGGGAGCAGTACTTC
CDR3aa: CASSSYPAETGVGEQYF

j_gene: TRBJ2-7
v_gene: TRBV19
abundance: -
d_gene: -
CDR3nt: TGTGCCAGTGGGTCCAGCGCCTCCTACGAGCAGTACTTC
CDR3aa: CASGSSASYEQYF

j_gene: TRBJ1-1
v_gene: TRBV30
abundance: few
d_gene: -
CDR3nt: TGTGCCTGGAACCCTCGCGGGCGACCTGAAGCTTTCTTT
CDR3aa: CAWNPRGRPEAFF

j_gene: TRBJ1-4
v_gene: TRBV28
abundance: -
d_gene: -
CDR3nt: TGTGCCAGCAGATCGACAGTAGTAACCGCAACTAATGAAAAACTGTTTTTT
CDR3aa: CASRSTVVTATNEKLFF

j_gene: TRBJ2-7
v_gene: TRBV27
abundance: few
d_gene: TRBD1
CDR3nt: TGTGCCAGCAGTCCGACAGGGGGCCCCTCCTACGAGCAGTACTTC
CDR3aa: CASSPTGGPSYEQYF